These 13 T cell receptor beta chains were all obtained from the same sample, sequenced in a study of T cell responses to AZD1222 COVID-19 vaccine (dated by TCRdb to the early 2020s). In the paper's terms, the time point label means: baseline before first vaccination. Library preparation was by the immunoSEQ multiplex PCR assay. TCRdb limited this immuneACCESS table to in-frame rearrangements with V and J called. A share of clones is missing; checked studies link under half to unresolved V genes, and the rest is unexplained. This sample has about 130,000 clones in its table, and roughly nine tenths of those were observed once. The leading ten clones occupy 6.9% of the sample. The sample here was peripheral blood, taken on day 0 of AZD1222 vaccination. Source of these receptors: an adult in good health.

J is TRBJ2-1 and V is TRBV13; a weak D match, TRBD1 (6 bases). Germline CDR1 reads PRHDT; CDR2 reads FYEKMQ (reference sequence). This CDR3 spans 16 amino acids. Trimming shortened V by 0 bases and J by 6 bases, and 15 bases separated the two germline ends. The CDR3 reads CASSLGGALVINEQFF. In DNA, the CDR3 is TGTGCCAGCAGCTTAGGGGGGGCGTTAGTAATCAATGAGCAGTTCTTC. The whole variable domain, remainder taken from reference TRBV13 and TRBJ2-1, is AAGVIQSPRHLIKEKRETATLKCYPIPRHDTVYWYQQGPGQDPQFLISFYEKMQSDKGSIPDRFSAQQFSDYHSELNMSSLELGDSALYFCASSLGGALVINEQFFGPGTRLTVL.

The CDR3, as DNA: TGTGCCAGCAGTCCGGAGGGCGTCTATGGCTACACCTTC. Residues: CASSPEGVYGYTF. V usage is TRBV6-5 and J usage is TRBJ1-2; D is undetermined. Germline-derived CDR1 and CDR2 are MNHEY and SVGAGI. The CDR3 has 13 amino acids. V lost 5 bases, J lost 4 bases, and 11 bases lay in between.

The V call is TRBV2, the J call TRBJ2-7, with TRBD1 matching over 10 bases. V lost 3 bases, J lost 9 bases, and 11 bases stayed unmatched. Germline values: CDR1 SNHLY, CDR2 FYNNEI. The CDR3 has 15 amino acids. CDR3 protein: CASSDGGTGVLRQYF. Written as DNA, the CDR3 is TGTGCCAGCAGTGATGGGGGGACAGGGGTCCTGCGGCAGTACTTC.

The V and J genes are TRBV27 and TRBJ1-2; D gene ambiguous. The V end was cut by 0 bases, the J end by 6 bases, with 17 bases between. The length of the CDR3 is 16 residues. Germline V lookup: CDR1 MNHEY, CDR2 SMNVEV (reference sequence). The CDR3 DNA reads TGTGCCAGCAGTTTATCGGCAGTTAGGGTCGGACATGGCTACACCTTC. Translated: CASSLSAVRVGHGYTF.

The V call is TRBV19, the J call TRBJ1-1; D is possibly TRBD1 (6 bases). The CDR3 extends over 14 amino acids. In germline, CDR1 is LNHDA, CDR2 SQIVND (reference sequence). The V end lost 8 bases, the J end lost 11 bases, and 24 bases lay between the germline ends. The CDR3 bases are TGTGCCAGTCCCCCTCGGGGGGGCCCTAGCGAGGCTTTCTTT. This encodes CASPPRGGPSEAFF. Based on the CDR3 plus reference TRBV19 and TRBJ1-1, the full variable domain is DGGITQSPKYLFRKEGQNVTLSCEQNLNHDAMYWYRQDPGQGLRLIYYSQIVNDFQKGDIAEGYSVSREKKESFPLTVTSAQKNPTAFYLCASPPRGGPSEAFFGQGTRLTVV.

This chain joins TRBV2 and TRBJ2-3; no definite D call. Trimming shortened V by 0 bases and J by 4 bases, and 11 bases separated the two germline ends. CDR3 size: 15 residues. In germline, CDR1 is SNHLY, CDR2 FYNNEI. The CDR3 sequence is CASSEAYLTSDTQYF. DNA of the CDR3: TGTGCCAGCAGTGAAGCGTATTTGACTTCAGATACGCAGTATTTT.

V gene TRBV24-1 combines with J gene TRBJ1-2; the match to TRBD1 covers 7 bases. From germline, CDR1 is KGHDR and CDR2 SFDVKD. This CDR3 region has 14 residues. J gave up 8 bases and V 4 bases, and 9 bases lay outside the gene matches. As DNA, the CDR3 is TGTGCCACCAGTGACTACACAGGGGTGGGCGGCTACACCTTC. Residues: CATSDYTGVGGYTF.

The chain has TRBV5-1 and TRBJ2-2; TRBD2 is a possible D gene (6 bases). With 6 bases removed from V and 6 bases from J, the gap between germline ends came to 12 bases. This CDR3 is built from 13 residues. Germline CDR1 is SGHRS and CDR2 is YFSETQ. CDR3 protein: CASTRRGAGELFF. Written as DNA, the CDR3 is TGCGCCAGCACCAGGAGGGGAGCCGGGGAGCTGTTTTTT.

The CDR3 DNA reads as TGTGCCAGCAGTTTACAGGGGGACTATGGCTACACCTTC. Translation: CASSLQGDYGYTF. The chain links TRBV28 to TRBJ1-2; the match to TRBD1 covers 7 bases. V was clipped by 2 bases and J by 3 bases; unmatched bases: 0. The CDR3 runs to 13 residues. Germline V gives CDR1 MDHEN, CDR2 SYDVKM.

V usage is TRBV3-1 (or the pseudogene TRBV3-2) and J usage is TRBJ2-7, with D perhaps matching TRBD1 (6 bases). Germline V lookup: CDR1 LGHDT, CDR2 YNNKEL (reference sequence). V lost 6 bases to trimming and J lost 7 bases, with 16 bases between them. The CDR3 consists of 13 residues. CDR3 DNA sequence: TGTGCCAGCAGGCCACAGGGTGATCGGGAGCAGTACTTC. Translation gives CASRPQGDREQYF.

The chain combines TRBV19 with TRBJ2-3; 8 bases match TRBD2. Germline CDR1 LNHDA, CDR2 SQIVND (reference sequence). The CDR3 has 15 amino acids. With 4 bases clipped from V and 1 base from J, the junction kept 4 bases outside the gene matches. In nucleotides, the CDR3 is TGTGCCAGTAGTACGAGTAGCGGGGGCACAGATACGCAGTATTTT. Translated, it gives CASSTSSGGTDTQYF.

V and J are TRBV4-3 and TRBJ2-7; D call uncertain. CDR1 LGHNA and CDR2 YSLEER come from the germline V gene. CDR3 length: 13 amino acids. The V end was cut by 6 bases, the J end by 6 bases, with 15 bases between. The CDR3 DNA follows: TGCGCCAGCAGTCTTTCGAAAGGGTCCGAGCAGTACTTC. This gives the protein CASSLSKGSEQYF.

The chain joins TRBV25-1 to TRBJ1-2, with D maybe TRBD1 (5 bases). This CDR3 comprises 11 residues. Germline V gene lookup returns CDR1 MGHDK and CDR2 SYGVNS. Deletions cut 6 bases from V and 4 bases from J, with 6 bases between. The CDR3 DNA reads TGTGCCAGCAGAGACAGCTATGGCTACACCTTC. It codes for CASRDSYGYTF.